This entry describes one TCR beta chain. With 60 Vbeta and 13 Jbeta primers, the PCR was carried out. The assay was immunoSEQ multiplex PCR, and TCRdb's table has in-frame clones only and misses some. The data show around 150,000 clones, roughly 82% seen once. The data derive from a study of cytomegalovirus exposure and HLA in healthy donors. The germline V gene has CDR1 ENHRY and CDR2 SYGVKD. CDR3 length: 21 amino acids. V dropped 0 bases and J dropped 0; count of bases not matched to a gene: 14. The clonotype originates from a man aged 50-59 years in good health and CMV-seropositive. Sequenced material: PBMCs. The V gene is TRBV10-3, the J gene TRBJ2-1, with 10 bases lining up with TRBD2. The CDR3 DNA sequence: TGTGCCATCAGTGAGTCGAAGATGACTAGCGGGTATAAAAGCTCCTACAATGAGCAGTTCTTC. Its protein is CAISESKMTSGYKSSYNEQFF.